What follows are 27 T cell receptor beta chains derived from one specimen sequenced in a study of CD8 T cells in ankylosing spondylitis. TCRdb re-called the 5' RACE reads through MiXCR, storing one row per CDR3 protein. Among approximately 300,000 distinct CDR3 sequences listed, 20% were seen once. Source material: blood, either unsorted or a sorted T cell fraction (not recorded which). These receptors were taken from a female donor with ankylosing spondylitis or in good health (not recorded which).

The chain has TRBV20-1 and TRBJ1-1, with 7 bases aligning to TRBD1. V was pared by 0 bases and J by 5 bases, with 6 bases of the junction left unmatched. This CDR3 spans 14 amino acids. Germline lookup yields CDR1 DFQATT and CDR2 SNEGSKA (reference sequence). In DNA, the CDR3 is TGCAGTGCTAGAGACTACAGGGGCGGGACTGAAGCTTTCTTT. Its protein product is CSARDYRGGTEAFF.

V and J are TRBV12-3 or TRBV12-4 and TRBJ1-1; D gene unclear. The CDR3 runs to 12 residues. V was shortened by 4 bases and J by 6 bases, with 9 bases between the two germline ends. CDR3 coding DNA: TGTGCCAGCAGTTGGGGTGGTTCTGAAGCTTTCTTT. It codes for CASSWGGSEAFF.

The chain couples TRBV5-5 to TRBJ2-7; possible D gene TRBD2, 6 bases. Germline lookup yields CDR1 SGHKS and CDR2 YYEKEE (reference sequence). The CDR3 length is 13 residues. V dropped 2 bases and J dropped 1 base, with 7 bases sitting between them. CDR3 in DNA: TGTGCCAGCAGCTTTGGAGGGTCCTACGAGCAGTACTTC. Residues: CASSFGGSYEQYF.

This clonotype has only a few counts. The chain uses TRBV7-8 and TRBJ1-5; D is unresolved. This CDR3 has 13 amino acids. Per germline, CDR1 SGHVS and CDR2 FQNEAQ. Trimming pared 1 base from V and 7 bases from J, leaving 8 bases between. As DNA, the CDR3 is TGTGCCAGCAGCTTAGATTGGGCCCAGCCCCAGCATTTT. Its translation: CASSLDWAQPQHF.

The chain links TRBV7-8 to TRBJ2-7; no firm D call. This CDR3 has 13 residues. Germline loops: CDR1 SGHVS, CDR2 FQNEAQ. V shed 4 bases and J shed 0 bases, with 7 bases lying between them. The CDR3 nucleotides read TGTGCCAGCAGCTGGACGACCTCCTACGAGCAGTACTTC. Translated, it gives CASSWTTSYEQYF.

In its sample, this clonotype was seen many times. This rearrangement joins TRBV10-3 to TRBJ1-2; 9 bases are shared with TRBD1. After removal of 3 bases from V and 4 bases from J, the junction contained 9 bases not matched to a gene. This CDR3 comprises 16 residues. Germline lookup yields CDR1 ENHRY and CDR2 SYGVKD. The CDR3 protein is CAISDPGQGMGYGYTF. CDR3 bases: TGTGCCATCAGTGACCCGGGACAGGGAATGGGCTATGGCTACACCTTC.

The chain combines TRBV28 with TRBJ2-7; D may be TRBD1 (5 bases). Germline CDR1 and CDR2: MDHEN and SYDVKM. Trimming took off 6 bases at V and 6 bases at J, with 18 bases between the two ends. The CDR3 totals 14 residues. The CDR3 loop is CASSQGPLLREQYF. DNA for the CDR3: TGTGCCAGCAGCCAGGGCCCCCTCTTACGCGAGCAGTACTTC.

The CDR3 loop is CASSQEWRREHSTDTQYF. The CDR3 nucleotides read TGTGCCAGCAGCCAAGAGTGGAGGAGGGAGCATAGCACAGATACGCAGTATTTT. This chain links TRBV14 with TRBJ2-3; a weak D match, TRBD2 (6 bases). Trimming left V 0 bases short and J 0 bases short, with 16 bases between. The CDR3 is 18 amino acids. Germline lookup yields CDR1 SGHDN and CDR2 FVKESK.

The CDR3 sequence is CSALSGRAGTQYF. The CDR3 DNA is TGCAGTGCCCTTAGCGGGAGGGCCGGGACCCAGTACTTC. The V call is TRBV20-1, the J call TRBJ2-5; 11 bases are a match to TRBD2. This CDR3 spans 13 amino acids. Germline CDR1 is DFQATT and CDR2 is SNEGSKA (reference sequence). The ends lost 6 bases at V and 7 bases at J; junction bases unmatched: 7.

The CDR3 DNA follows: TGTGCCAGCAGCGTAGGGAGTGGGGGCACAGATACGCAGTATTTT. This codes for CASSVGSGGTDTQYF. The V and J genes are TRBV9 and TRBJ2-3; D is undetermined. The germline CDR1 and CDR2 sequences are SGDLS and YYNGEE. V gave up 0 bases and J gave up 1 base, with 9 bases separating them. CDR3 size: 15 residues.

On this clonotype itself: A much larger clone lies one base from this, so it may be a read error. J is TRBJ1-1 and V is TRBV12-3 or TRBV12-4, with 8 bases fitting TRBD1. Losses at the gene ends were 3 bases for V and 8 bases for J; bases not matched to a gene: 8. This CDR3 has 14 amino acids. The CDR3, as DNA: TGTGCCAGCAGTTTGGCAGGGGGCCGGCACGAAGCTTTCTTT. It codes for CASSLAGGRHEAFF.

This rearrangement joins TRBV7-9 to TRBJ1-5; D uncertain. The V end was cut by 2 bases, the J end by 4 bases, with 6 bases between. The CDR3 consists of 13 residues. From germline, CDR1 is SEHNR and CDR2 FQNEAQ (reference sequence). Here the CDR3 DNA reads TGTGCCAGCAGCTTACAACCTAATCAGCCCCAGCATTTT. Translated, it gives CASSLQPNQPQHF.

This clonotype was counted ten times or more. At one of its ends the junction is not consistent with the germline gene, which may arise from a read error. This chain connects TRBV7-7 to TRBJ2-2, with TRBD2 as a possible D gene (6 bases). Germline CDR1 reads SSHAT; CDR2 reads FNYEAQ (reference sequence). CDR3 length equals 16 residues. Here the CDR3 reads CASSSGSGVDTGELFF. CDR3 in DNA: TGTGCTAGCAGCTCTGGGTCGGGAGTGGACACCGGGGAGCTGTTTTTT.

This chain joins TRBV20-1 and TRBJ2-1, with 8 bases fitting TRBD2. J lost 4 bases, V lost 3 bases, and 8 bases had no gene match. The CDR3 is 15 residues long. Per the germline V gene, CDR1 is DFQATT and CDR2 is SNEGSKA (reference sequence). In nucleotides, the CDR3 is TGCAGTGCTAGTACTAGCGGTCGTTTTTACAATGAGCAGTTCTTC. Its protein product is CSASTSGRFYNEQFF.

The chain employs TRBV2 and TRBJ2-7, with 8 bases matching TRBD2. The ends lost 7 bases at V and 4 bases at J; junction bases unmatched: 9. Germline V gene lookup returns CDR1 SNHLY and CDR2 FYNNEI. The CDR3 spans 14 residues. CDR3 sequence (DNA): TGTGCCAGCATCCAGACTAGCGCGAAATACGAGCAGTACTTC. Its translation is CASIQTSAKYEQYF.

The chain has TRBV5-1 and TRBJ2-5; no reliable D call. The CDR3 has 14 amino acids. Trimming shortened V by 0 bases and J by 1 base, and 7 bases separated the two germline ends. Looked up from germline, CDR1 is SGHRS and CDR2 is YFSETQ. Here the CDR3 DNA reads TGCGCCAGCAGCTTGGACGCGTTCCAAGAGACCCAGTACTTC. It translates to CASSLDAFQETQYF.

The chain links TRBV7-8 to TRBJ2-7, with D maybe TRBD1 (5 bases). This CDR3 region has 14 residues. Germline loops: CDR1 SGHVS, CDR2 FQNEAQ. V was pared by 4 bases and J by 2 bases, with 12 bases between. The CDR3 is CASSSTVGPYEQYF. The CDR3 nucleotides read TGTGCCAGCAGCTCGACAGTAGGTCCCTACGAGCAGTACTTC.

This clonotype was recorded many times. The genes are TRBV29-1 and TRBJ2-1; TRBD2 agrees at 8 bases. Looked up from germline, CDR1 is SQVTM and CDR2 is ANQGSEA. The CDR3 runs to 14 residues. With V trimmed by 7 bases and J by 10 bases, 15 bases remained unmatched. CDR3 bases: TGCAGCGCCTCCCCCGTGGGGGCGGGAGGAGAGCAGTTCTTC. This codes for CSASPVGAGGEQFF.

The chain is built from TRBV7-8 and TRBJ2-5; D ambiguous. CDR3 length: 13 residues. Trimming pared 7 bases from V and 5 bases from J, leaving 14 bases between. From germline, CDR1 is SGHVS and CDR2 FQNEAQ. The CDR3, as DNA: TGTGCCAGCACCCCCCTGGAGAGGGAGACCCAGTACTTC. This sequence encodes CASTPLERETQYF.

In this sample, this clonotype turned up a few times. The rearrangement links TRBV30 to TRBJ2-2, with D unclear. Looked up from germline, CDR1 is GTSNPN and CDR2 is SVGIG (reference sequence). V gave up 2 bases and J gave up 3 bases, with 4 bases separating them. The CDR3 extends over 12 amino acids. As DNA, the CDR3 is TGTGCCTGGAGTAAGGACACCGGGGAGCTGTTTTTT. This encodes CAWSKDTGELFF.

The chain couples TRBV7-9 to TRBJ2-7; D is uncertain. Germline V gives CDR1 SEHNR, CDR2 FQNEAQ (reference sequence). This CDR3 is built from 12 residues. The ends were cut back, 1 base at V and 7 bases at J, with 8 bases in the middle. The CDR3, as DNA: TGTGCCAGCAGCTTAGATTTTGGGGAGCAGTACTTC. It is translated as CASSLDFGEQYF.

The chain joins TRBV27 to TRBJ2-3, with 13 bases that match TRBD2. The CDR3 has 17 residues. V lost 4 bases to trimming and J lost 5 bases; unmatched junction nucleotides: 9. Germline CDR1 reads MNHEY; CDR2 reads SMNVEV (reference sequence). CDR3 sequence: CASSSQLAGGPGDTQYF. The CDR3 DNA is TGTGCCAGCAGTTCTCAACTAGCGGGAGGGCCCGGAGATACGCAGTATTTT.

The chain employs TRBV24-1 and TRBJ2-1, with a tentative D call TRBD2 (6 bases). V dropped 2 bases and J dropped 0 bases, with 10 bases sitting between them. CDR3 length equals 16 residues. Germline V lookup: CDR1 KGHDR, CDR2 SFDVKD. The CDR3 DNA reads as TGTGCCACCAGTGATTCGAAGACTAGCTCCTACAATGAGCAGTTCTTC. It yields the protein CATSDSKTSSYNEQFF.

The chain couples TRBV4-2 to TRBJ2-4, with no clear D. CDR1 LGHNA and CDR2 YNFKEQ come from the germline V gene. Trimming took off 0 bases at V and 7 bases at J, with 16 bases between the two ends. This CDR3 is 16 amino acids long. The CDR3 here is CASSQEGTQARNIQYF. The CDR3 DNA reads as TGTGCCAGCAGCCAAGAAGGTACCCAGGCACGGAACATTCAGTACTTC.

This clonotype was found a few times. The chain has TRBV18 and TRBJ1-1, with 8 positions matching TRBD1. This CDR3 contains 14 residues. Per germline, CDR1 KGHSH and CDR2 LQKENI. The J segment lost 5 bases and the V segment lost 3 bases, leaving 5 bases of the junction unmatched. CDR3 bases: TGTGCCAGCTCACCGGTACAGGGGGGGACTGAAGCTTTCTTT. Protein product: CASSPVQGGTEAFF.

In its sample, this clonotype was seen a few times. The chain has TRBV7-2 and TRBJ2-7; 7 bases align to TRBD2. The germline CDR1 and CDR2 sequences are SGHTA and FQGNSA. CDR3 size: 13 residues. The V segment lost 1 base and the J segment 9 bases; nucleotides outside the gene matches: 6. The CDR3 bases are TGTGCCAGCAGCTTAGAGGGGACTACCCCGCAGTACTTC. This codes for CASSLEGTTPQYF.

This clonotype was observed a few times. This chain joins TRBV7-2 and TRBJ2-5; D not resolved. The CDR3 runs 16 residues. The V end was cut by 2 bases, the J end by 2 bases, with 15 bases between. Germline CDR1 SGHTA, CDR2 FQGNSA. CDR3 loop: CASSLPGGGSQETQYF. The DNA of the CDR3 is TGTGCCAGCAGCTTACCCGGCGGCGGAAGTCAAGAGACCCAGTACTTC.